This T cell receptor (beta chain) is drawn from a study of beta chain features in type 1 diabetes. Of note for this clone: Its antigen remains unknown.

What was sequenced were expressed TCRB transcripts, since all of the isolated RNA had been reverse transcribed. Profiled with immunoSEQ multiplex PCR; TCRdb holds only in-frame clones, not every one. Here the sample spans about 650,000 clones, around 12% being singletons. Study-wide results and caveats: Shortening that was moderate but significant affected the TCRB CDR3s of Type 1 diabetes patients in all four CD4+ subsets.

This CDR3 spans 15 amino acids. The V gene's germline CDR1 is SEHNR and CDR2 FQNEAQ (reference sequence). V lost 3 bases and J lost 4; bases outside the gene matches: 6. The chain carries TRBV7-9 and TRBJ2-3; 8 bases align to TRBD1. The receptor was derived from a man aged 25 to 40 with type 1 diabetes. Sequencing input: naive CD4+ T cells from blood. The CDR3 here is CASSFSQGASDTQYF. The CDR3 nucleotides are TGTGCCAGCAGCTTCAGTCAGGGGGCGTCAGATACGCAGTATTTT.